A single sample gave rise to the 27 T cell receptor beta chains below, sequenced in a study of T cell responses to AZD1222 COVID-19 vaccine. Clones were sequenced by immunoSEQ multiplex PCR, and TCRdb holds only the in-frame ones, with some missing. The repertoire has around 180,000 clones, around 90% of them found once; the top ten carry 25% to 30%. The specimen comprised peripheral blood, sampled 28 days after the second AZD1222 dose. The receptors derive from an adult who received the AZD1222 COVID-19 vaccine.

This chain uses TRBV28 with TRBJ2-7; no reliable D call. This CDR3 spans 11 amino acids. From germline, CDR1 is MDHEN and CDR2 SYDVKM. The ends were cut back, 3 bases at V and 2 bases at J, with 2 bases in the middle. As DNA, the CDR3 is TGTGCCAGCAGTTTGGCCTACGAGCAGTACTTC. Translated, it gives CASSLAYEQYF.

The rearrangement uses TRBV6-5 and TRBJ2-5; tentative D call: TRBD1 (7 bases). This CDR3 has 13 residues. Per germline, CDR1 MNHEY and CDR2 SVGAGI. The V gene lost 6 bases and the J gene lost 2 bases, with 10 bases spanning the gap. CDR3 DNA: TGTGCCAGCAGCAGGGGGGTTCAAGAGACCCAGTACTTC. Its protein product is CASSRGVQETQYF.

The V call is TRBV7-9, the J call TRBJ2-1; D ambiguous. The V and J ends lost 6 bases and 5 bases respectively, with 23 bases between them. The CDR3 has 17 residues. Germline-derived CDR1 and CDR2 are SEHNR and FQNEAQ (reference sequence). The CDR3: CASRSLGHAKDDNEQFF. The DNA of the CDR3 is TGTGCCAGCAGATCCCTCGGGCACGCCAAGGACGACAATGAGCAGTTCTTC.

This chain joins TRBV15 and TRBJ2-7; 7 bases match TRBD2. Germline V gene data show CDR1 as LNHNV and CDR2 as YYDKDF (reference sequence). This CDR3 is 16 amino acids long. V trimming: 0 bases; J trimming: 5 bases; junction bases outside the gene matches: 10. CDR3 nucleotides: TGTGCCACCAGCAGAGATCCGGCGGGAGATGGCGACGAGCAGTACTTC. It is translated as CATSRDPAGDGDEQYF.

The chain is built from TRBV11-2 and TRBJ1-2; D ambiguous. The V gene's germline CDR1 is SGHAT and CDR2 FQNNGV. The CDR3 sequence is 16 residues long. Trimming removed 0 bases at V and 6 bases at J, with 17 bases between. The DNA of the CDR3 is TGTGCCAGCAGCTTAGAGTCCTGGTTCGGCCTTGATGGCTACACCTTC. Translating it yields CASSLESWFGLDGYTF.

The chain employs TRBV2 and TRBJ2-7; TRBD1 matches at 9 bases. The trim removed 8 bases at V and 6 bases at J, leaving 11 bases unmatched. The germline V gene encodes CDR1 SNHLY and CDR2 FYNNEI. The CDR3 sequence is 14 residues long. CDR3 sequence reads: CASLRDRVTGEQYF. CDR3 DNA sequence: TGTGCCAGCCTCCGGGACAGGGTAACGGGCGAGCAGTACTTC.

V gene TRBV5-4 combines with J gene TRBJ2-1; either TRBD1 or TRBD2 may fit D (7 bases each). Looked up from germline, CDR1 is SGHNT and CDR2 is YYREEE (reference sequence). Trimming took 2 bases from V and 6 from J, leaving 9 bases between them. The CDR3 is 13 residues long. Here the CDR3 DNA reads TGTGCCAGCAGCTTCAGGGGGGGCAATGAGCAGTTCTTC. Translating gives CASSFRGGNEQFF.

The chain combines TRBV3-1 (or the pseudogene TRBV3-2) with TRBJ2-1; tentative D call: TRBD1 (6 bases). Germline V gene sequence: CDR1 LGHDT, CDR2 YNNKEL (reference sequence). The germline V and J ends were trimmed by 5 bases and 9 bases, with 14 bases remaining between them. The CDR3 has 13 residues. The CDR3 loop reads CASSSRTDSEQFF. The CDR3 nucleotides are TGTGCCAGCAGCTCCCGGACAGACAGTGAGCAGTTCTTC.

The V and J genes are TRBV19 and TRBJ2-5, with a possible D match to TRBD1 (6 bases). CDR1 is LNHDA and CDR2 is SQIVND in the germline V gene (reference sequence). Between the trimmed V and J ends, which lost 5 bases and 5 bases, there was a span of 9 bases. CDR3 size: 12 residues. Here the CDR3 reads CASSAQGETQYF. In DNA, the CDR3 is TGTGCCAGTAGTGCGCAGGGGGAGACCCAGTACTTC. Using reference TRBV19 and TRBJ2-5 for the parts outside the CDR3, the full variable domain is DGGITQSPKYLFRKEGQNVTLSCEQNLNHDAMYWYRQDPGQGLRLIYYSQIVNDFQKGDIAEGYSVSREKKESFPLTVTSAQKNPTAFYLCASSAQGETQYFGPGTRLLVL.

A few counts support this clone. V and J are TRBV7-2 and TRBJ1-1, with D possibly matching TRBD1 (5 bases). The ends were cut back, 1 base at V and 6 bases at J, with 9 bases in the middle. CDR3 size: 13 residues. CDR1 and CDR2 from the germline V gene are SGHTA and FQGNSA. The CDR3 sequence: CASSLDPGPEAFF. The CDR3 DNA sequence: TGTGCCAGCAGCTTAGATCCAGGGCCTGAAGCTTTCTTT. Using reference TRBV7-2 and TRBJ1-1 for the parts outside the CDR3, the full variable domain is GAGVSQSPSNKVTEKGKDVELRCDPISGHTALYWYRQSLGQGLEFLIYFQGNSAPDKSGLPSDRFSAERTGGSVSTLTIQRTQQEDSAVYLCASSLDPGPEAFFGQGTRLTVV.

The rearrangement links TRBV28 to TRBJ2-1, with TRBD2 matching 15 bases. This CDR3 spans 17 amino acids. CDR1 is MDHEN, CDR2 SYDVKM, per germline. After removal of 6 bases from V and 8 bases from J, the junction contained 11 bases not matched to a gene. The CDR3 bases are TGTGCCAGCAGCTGGGGACTAGCGGGAGGTGTACAAGATGAGCAGTTCTTC. It is translated as CASSWGLAGGVQDEQFF.

The chain is built from TRBV5-8 and TRBJ2-7; D not resolved. This CDR3 is built from 13 residues. Trimming removed 2 bases at V and 3 bases at J, with 9 bases between. CDR1 is SGHTS and CDR2 is YDEGEE in the germline V gene. The CDR3 sequence: CASSLGVYYEQYF. The CDR3 DNA reads TGTGCCAGCAGCTTAGGCGTGTACTACGAGCAGTACTTC. Based on the CDR3 plus reference TRBV5-8 and TRBJ2-7, the full variable domain is EAGVTQSPTHLIKTRGQQATLRCSPISGHTSVYWYQQALGLGLQFLLWYDEGEERNRGNFPPRFSGRQFPNYSSELNVNALELEDSALYLCASSLGVYYEQYFGPGTRLTVT.

The CDR3 DNA sequence: TGTGCCAGCAGTGAAGCGGCCTACGAGCAGTACTTC. It is translated as CASSEAAYEQYF. The chain links TRBV6-1 to TRBJ2-7; D is unclear. CDR1 and CDR2 (germline): MNHNS, SASEGT. There are 12 residues in the CDR3. V lost 0 bases and J 2 bases, leaving 2 bases between the germline ends.

V gene TRBV7-2 combines with J gene TRBJ2-1; D remains unclear. Germline V gene data show CDR1 as SGHTA and CDR2 as FQGNSA. Trimming shortened V by 3 bases and J by 2 bases, and 2 bases separated the two germline ends. CDR3 length: 12 amino acids. The CDR3 DNA reads as TGTGCCAGCAGCTTGGCCTACAATGAGCAGTTCTTC. It encodes CASSLAYNEQFF.

The V gene is TRBV28, the J gene TRBJ2-3; D might be TRBD2 (7 bases). Germline V CDR1 and CDR2: MDHEN, SYDVKM. The CDR3 loop spans 14 amino acids. The V end was cut by 8 bases, the J end by 3 bases, with 15 bases between. CDR3 DNA sequence: TGTGCCAGCTCCTACGGGGGGCTAACAGATACGCAGTATTTT. Its translation: CASSYGGLTDTQYF.

This clone has just one count. This chain joins TRBV7-2 and TRBJ1-1, with 8 bases that match TRBD1. V lost 5 bases and J lost 1; bases outside the gene matches: 3. Germline CDR1 is SGHTA and CDR2 is FQGNSA. CDR3 length equals 14 residues. The CDR3 DNA follows: TGTGCCAGCAGCCCGGACAGGGCGAACACTGAAGCTTTCTTT. Amino acid sequence: CASSPDRANTEAFF. Using reference TRBV7-2 and TRBJ1-1 for the parts outside the CDR3, the full variable domain is GAGVSQSPSNKVTEKGKDVELRCDPISGHTALYWYRQSLGQGLEFLIYFQGNSAPDKSGLPSDRFSAERTGGSVSTLTIQRTQQEDSAVYLCASSPDRANTEAFFGQGTRLTVV.

J is TRBJ1-2 and V is TRBV6-5; D call uncertain. Germline CDR1 reads MNHEY; CDR2 reads SVGAGI. V lost 0 bases to trimming and J lost 6 bases, with 14 bases between them. The CDR3 runs to 15 residues. The DNA for the CDR3 is TGTGCCAGCAGTTACTCGATGGTGAAGCGTCATGGCTACACCTTC. Protein sequence: CASSYSMVKRHGYTF.

The chain couples TRBV7-2 to TRBJ2-1, with TRBD2 as a possible D gene (5 bases). This CDR3 is built from 14 residues. Germline CDR1 is SGHTA and CDR2 is FQGNSA. The germline V and J ends were trimmed by 1 base and 6 bases, with 10 bases remaining between them. The CDR3 sequence: CASSLELVVNEQFF. CDR3 nucleotides: TGTGCCAGCAGCTTAGAACTAGTGGTCAATGAGCAGTTCTTC.

This chain joins TRBV7-9 and TRBJ1-2, with TRBD1 matching 10 bases. Germline CDR1 SEHNR, CDR2 FQNEAQ (reference sequence). V lost 4 bases to trimming and J lost 4 bases; unmatched junction nucleotides: 3. This CDR3 spans 14 amino acids. This CDR3 is CASSSGQGTYGYTF. The CDR3 region has the DNA TGTGCCAGCAGCTCGGGACAGGGGACCTATGGCTACACCTTC.

The chain links TRBV6-2 or TRBV6-3 to TRBJ2-2; D is possibly TRBD2 (5 bases). The CDR3 totals 16 residues. Germline loops: CDR1 MNHEY, CDR2 SVGEGT. The V gene lost 2 bases and the J gene lost 4 bases, with 14 bases spanning the gap. As DNA, the CDR3 is TGTGCCAGCAGTTACAGGTTGCGGGCCGGCACCGGGGAGCTGTTTTTT. This codes for CASSYRLRAGTGELFF.

The chain combines TRBV28 with TRBJ2-1; TRBD2 agrees at 11 bases. Trimming took 2 bases from V and 6 from J; bases not matched to a gene: 6. The CDR3 spans 16 residues. The V gene's germline CDR1 is MDHEN and CDR2 SYDVKM. This chain's CDR3 is CASSLPIAGGGNEQFF. CDR3 DNA: TGTGCCAGCAGTTTACCCATAGCGGGAGGGGGCAATGAGCAGTTCTTC.

The chain joins TRBV4-3 to TRBJ2-7; TRBD1 aligns across 7 bases. V dropped 2 bases and J dropped 5; count of bases not matched to a gene: 3. This CDR3 contains 13 residues. Germline V CDR1 and CDR2: LGHNA, YSLEER. The CDR3 spells CASSQTGVDEQYF. The CDR3 coding sequence is TGCGCCAGCAGCCAAACAGGGGTGGACGAGCAGTACTTC.

Here the CDR3 DNA reads TGCGCCAGCAGCCCAGGACTAGCGGGAGGGAGAGATACGCAGTATTTT. Protein product: CASSPGLAGGRDTQYF. The V call is TRBV5-1, the J call TRBJ2-3, with 15 nucleotides matching TRBD2. This CDR3 spans 16 amino acids. V lost 4 bases, J lost 5 bases, and 5 bases stayed unmatched. Germline CDR1 reads SGHRS; CDR2 reads YFSETQ.

The chain combines TRBV28 with TRBJ1-1, with D perhaps matching TRBD1 (6 bases). V was clipped by 3 bases and J by 3 bases, with 17 bases between them. Germline CDR1 reads MDHEN; CDR2 reads SYDVKM. This CDR3 spans 16 amino acids. CDR3 DNA: TGTGCCAGCAGTTTCGGGGGGGGCGATGGGTACACTGAAGCTTTCTTT. It translates to CASSFGGGDGYTEAFF. The variable domain in full, completed from reference TRBV28 and TRBJ1-1, reads DVKVTQSSRYLVKRTGEKVFLECVQDMDHENMFWYRQDPGLGLRLIYFSYDVKMKEKGDIPEGYSVSREKKERFSLILESASTNQTSMYLCASSFGGGDGYTEAFFGQGTRLTVV.

The CDR3 DNA sequence: TGCGCCAGCGGCTCAGGGACTGGGGCCAACGTCCTGACTTTC. It specifies CASGSGTGANVLTF. The chain employs TRBV10-1 and TRBJ2-6; TRBD1 is a possible D gene (5 bases). There are 14 residues in the CDR3. Germline assignment: CDR1 WNHNN and CDR2 SYGVQD (reference sequence). V lost 8 bases and J 2 bases, leaving 10 bases between the germline ends.

The V and J genes are TRBV2 and TRBJ1-2; D is ambiguous. Germline V lookup: CDR1 SNHLY, CDR2 FYNNEI. The CDR3 is 20 residues long. V gave up 2 bases and J gave up 4 bases, with 29 bases separating them. The CDR3 DNA reads as TGTGCCAGCAGTGAACCTTGGGCGGGTGTAAGCGCCTCGTCGAGCTATGGCTACACCTTC. Encoded protein: CASSEPWAGVSASSSYGYTF.

The V and J genes are TRBV7-2 and TRBJ2-2; D ambiguous. The CDR3 is made up of 15 amino acids. V was cut by 4 bases and J by 3 bases, with 12 bases left in between. Germline V lookup: CDR1 SGHTA, CDR2 FQGNSA. CDR3 DNA: TGTGCCAGCAGCTCCCTGGGTATCGACACCGGGGAGCTGTTTTTT. It yields the protein CASSSLGIDTGELFF.